This T cell receptor beta chain was identified during a study of Ad26.COV2.S vaccination and SARS-CoV-2 variants. Regarding this clone: The antigen remains unidentified.

Trimming stripped 7 bases from V and 7 bases from J, with 19 bases between. This CDR3 spans 15 amino acids. Germline V lookup: CDR1 MNHEY, CDR2 SMNVEV (reference sequence). Treatment: some 19 received Ad26.COV2.S at low or high dose, single or two shots; five or six received placebo; per-sample allocation not given. The samples were gathered on day 63 after the first injection of vaccine or placebo. Its platform was an Ad26 vector, and its expressed antigen was Wuhan-strain SARS-CoV-2 spike. Profiling relied on immunoSEQ multiplex PCR, and the TCRdb table lists in-frame clones only, not all of them. The sample yields 440,000 or so clones, roughly 87% seen once. Study-wide points: Reports say spike-specific CD8+ and CD4+ T cell responses covered substantial breadth after vaccination. People who got the vaccine had more spike-specific TCR breadth than people who got placebo.

The chain recombines TRBV27 with TRBJ2-2; the D gene is possibly TRBD1 (7 bases). This material consisted of peripheral blood, taken in a trial of Ad26.COV2.S vaccine versus placebo. This sequence was found in a person between 18 and 65 years old who received the Ad26.COV2.S COVID-19 vaccine or a placebo. CDR3 loop: CASTRRGRRDGELFF. As DNA, the CDR3 is TGTGCCAGCACCAGGAGGGGGCGCAGAGACGGGGAGCTGTTTTTT.